Below, one TCR beta chain is given with its context. Its antigen remains unidentified. Reverse transcription of all isolated RNA meant that expressed TCRB transcripts were sequenced. TCRdb's copy holds only in-frame clones and misses some; the assay was immunoSEQ multiplex PCR. The sample lists about 68,000 clones, roughly 50% occurring once. CDR1 is KGHSH and CDR2 is LQKENI in the germline V gene. V shed 2 bases and J shed 6 bases, with 10 bases lying between them. The CDR3 spans 13 residues. These data come from a study of beta chain features in type 1 diabetes. Study-wide points: VDJ junctions sequenced from type 1 diabetes patients showed fewer insertions and more deletions. No resolution was reached here on whether HLA type influences TCRB rearrangement. Type 1 diabetes patients had moderately but significantly shorter TCRB CDR3s in all four CD4+ subsets.

The clonotype was recovered from a man aged 30 to 39 with type 1 diabetes. J is TRBJ1-2 and V is TRBV18; a weak D match, TRBD1 (6 bases). Sequencing used central memory CD4+ T cells from blood. This CDR3 reads CASSPTGLDGYTF. For the CDR3, the DNA is TGTGCCAGCTCACCAACAGGGTTGGATGGCTACACCTTC. Full variable domain (remainder filled in from reference TRBV18 and TRBJ1-2): NAGVMQNPRHLVRRRGQEARLRCSPMKGHSHVYWYRQLPEEGLKFMVYLQKENIIDESGMPKERFSAEFPKEGPSILRIQQVVRGDSAAYFCASSPTGLDGYTFGSGTRLTVV.